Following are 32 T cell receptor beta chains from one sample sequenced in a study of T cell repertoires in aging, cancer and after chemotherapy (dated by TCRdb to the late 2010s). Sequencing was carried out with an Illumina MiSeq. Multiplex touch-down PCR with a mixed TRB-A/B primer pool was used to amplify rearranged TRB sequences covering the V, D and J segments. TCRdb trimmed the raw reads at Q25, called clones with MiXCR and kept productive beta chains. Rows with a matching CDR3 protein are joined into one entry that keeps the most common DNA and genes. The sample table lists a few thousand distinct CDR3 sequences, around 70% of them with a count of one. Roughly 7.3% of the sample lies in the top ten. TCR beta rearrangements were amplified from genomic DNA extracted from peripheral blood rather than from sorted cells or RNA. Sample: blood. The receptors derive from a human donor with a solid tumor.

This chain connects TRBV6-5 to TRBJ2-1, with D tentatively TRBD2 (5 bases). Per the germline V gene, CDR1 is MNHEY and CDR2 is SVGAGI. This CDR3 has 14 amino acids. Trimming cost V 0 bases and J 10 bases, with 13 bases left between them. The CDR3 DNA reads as TGTGCCAGCAGTTACTCGCCAACTAGAGGAGAGCAGTTCTTC. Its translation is CASSYSPTRGEQFF.

The CDR3 is CSASIGGGYGYTF. The CDR3 DNA reads TGCAGTGCTAGCATAGGGGGAGGATATGGCTACACCTTC. The rearrangement joins TRBV20-1 to TRBJ1-2; possible D gene TRBD1, 6 bases. CDR1 and CDR2 from the germline V gene are DFQATT and SNEGSKA (reference sequence). V lost 3 bases, J lost 5 bases, and 13 bases lay in between. This CDR3 contains 13 residues.

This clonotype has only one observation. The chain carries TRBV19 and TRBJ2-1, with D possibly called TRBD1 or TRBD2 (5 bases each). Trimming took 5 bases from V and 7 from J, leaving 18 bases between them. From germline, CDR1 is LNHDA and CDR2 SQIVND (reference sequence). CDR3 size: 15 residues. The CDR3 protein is CASSGTIMTRNEQFF. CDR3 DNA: TGTGCCAGTAGTGGGACCATAATGACGAGAAATGAGCAGTTCTTC.

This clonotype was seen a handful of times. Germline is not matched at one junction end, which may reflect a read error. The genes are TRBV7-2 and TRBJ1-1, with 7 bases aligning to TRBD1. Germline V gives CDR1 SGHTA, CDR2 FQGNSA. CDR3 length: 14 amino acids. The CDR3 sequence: CASSDRVLNTEAFF. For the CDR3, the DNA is TGTGCCAGCAGTGACAGGGTTTTGAATACTGAAGCTTTCTTT.

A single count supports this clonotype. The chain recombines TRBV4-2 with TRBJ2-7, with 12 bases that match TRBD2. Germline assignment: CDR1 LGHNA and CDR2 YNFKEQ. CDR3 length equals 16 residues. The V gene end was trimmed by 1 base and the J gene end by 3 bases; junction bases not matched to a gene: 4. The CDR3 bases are TGTGCCAGCAGCCAAGCGACTAGCGGGAGCGTCTACGAGCAGTACTTC. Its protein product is CASSQATSGSVYEQYF.

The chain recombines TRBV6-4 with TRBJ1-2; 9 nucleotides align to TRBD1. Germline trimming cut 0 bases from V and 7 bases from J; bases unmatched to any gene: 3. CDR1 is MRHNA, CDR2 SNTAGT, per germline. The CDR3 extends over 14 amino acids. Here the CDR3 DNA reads TGTGCCAGCAGTGACTCAGCGACAGGGGGTGGCTACACCTTC. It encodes CASSDSATGGGYTF.

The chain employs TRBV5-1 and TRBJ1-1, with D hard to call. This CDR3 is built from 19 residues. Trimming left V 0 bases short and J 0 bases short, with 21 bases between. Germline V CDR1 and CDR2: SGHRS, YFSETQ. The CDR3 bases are TGCGCCAGCAGCTTGGAGCGCGAGGGCGATGGGGATATGAACACTGAAGCTTTCTTT. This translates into CASSLEREGDGDMNTEAFF.

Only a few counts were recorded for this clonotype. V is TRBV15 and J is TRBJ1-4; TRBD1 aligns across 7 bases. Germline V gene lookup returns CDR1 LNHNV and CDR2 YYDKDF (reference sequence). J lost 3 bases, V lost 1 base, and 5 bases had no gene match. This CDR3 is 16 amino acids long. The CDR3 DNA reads TGTGCCACCAGCAGAGGAGGGGGCACAGCTAATGAAAAACTGTTTTTT. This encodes CATSRGGGTANEKLFF.

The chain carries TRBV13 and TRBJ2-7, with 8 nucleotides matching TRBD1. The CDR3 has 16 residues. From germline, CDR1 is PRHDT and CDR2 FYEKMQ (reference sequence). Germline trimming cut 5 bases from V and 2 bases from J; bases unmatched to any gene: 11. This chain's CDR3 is CASSRTGNELTYEQYF. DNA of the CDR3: TGTGCCAGCAGCCGGACAGGGAATGAGCTCACCTACGAGCAGTACTTC.

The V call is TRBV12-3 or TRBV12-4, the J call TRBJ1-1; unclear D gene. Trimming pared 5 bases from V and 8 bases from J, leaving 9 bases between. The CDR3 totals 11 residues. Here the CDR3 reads CASSRGGEAFF. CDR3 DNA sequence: TGTGCCAGCAGTCGTGGAGGGGAAGCTTTCTTT.

The CDR3 bases are TGTGCCAGCAGCCAAACAGGGTCCTCTGGAAACACCATATATTTT. As protein: CASSQTGSSGNTIYF. The chain couples TRBV7-6 to TRBJ1-3, with D perhaps matching TRBD1 (6 bases). Per germline, CDR1 SGHVS and CDR2 FNYEAQ. The CDR3 is 15 residues long. Trimming pared 5 bases from V and 0 bases from J, leaving 11 bases between. Variable domain in full (rest from reference TRBV7-6 and TRBJ1-3): GAGVSQSPRYKVTKRGQDVALRCDPISGHVSLYWYRQALGQGPEFLTYFNYEAQQDKSGLPNDRFSAERPEGSISTLTIQRTEQRDSAMYRCASSQTGSSGNTIYFGEGSWLTVV.

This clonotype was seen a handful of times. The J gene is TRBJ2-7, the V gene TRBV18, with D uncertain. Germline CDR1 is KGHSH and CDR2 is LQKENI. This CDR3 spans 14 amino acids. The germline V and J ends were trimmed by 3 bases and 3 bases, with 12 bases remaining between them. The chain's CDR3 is CASSPRAADYEQYF. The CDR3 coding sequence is TGTGCCAGCTCACCCCGGGCAGCAGACTACGAGCAGTACTTC.

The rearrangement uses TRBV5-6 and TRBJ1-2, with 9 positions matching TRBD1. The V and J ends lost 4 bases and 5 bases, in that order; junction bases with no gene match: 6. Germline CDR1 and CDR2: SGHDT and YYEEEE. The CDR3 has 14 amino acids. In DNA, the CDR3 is TGTGCCAGCAGCCACAGGGGGCGCGGGTATGGCTACACCTTC. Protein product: CASSHRGRGYGYTF.

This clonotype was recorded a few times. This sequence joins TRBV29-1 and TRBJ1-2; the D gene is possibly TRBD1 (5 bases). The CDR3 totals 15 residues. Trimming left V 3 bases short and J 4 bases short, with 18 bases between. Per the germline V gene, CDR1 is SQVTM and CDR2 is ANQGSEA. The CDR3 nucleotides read TGCAGCGTTGAGGAAGATCAGGGTGCGGGCTATGGCTACACCTTC. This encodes CSVEEDQGAGYGYTF.

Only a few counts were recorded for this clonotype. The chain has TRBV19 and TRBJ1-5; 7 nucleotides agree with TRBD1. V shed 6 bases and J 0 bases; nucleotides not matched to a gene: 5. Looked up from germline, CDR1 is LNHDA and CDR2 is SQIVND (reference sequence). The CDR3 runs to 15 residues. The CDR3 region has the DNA TGTGCCAGTAGACGGACAGGAAATAGCAATCAGCCCCAGCATTTT. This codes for CASRRTGNSNQPQHF.

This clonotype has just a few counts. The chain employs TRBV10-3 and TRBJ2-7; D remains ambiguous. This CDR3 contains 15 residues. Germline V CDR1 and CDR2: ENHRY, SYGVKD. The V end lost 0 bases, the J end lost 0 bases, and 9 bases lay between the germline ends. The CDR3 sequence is CAISESQVSSYEQYF. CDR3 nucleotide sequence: TGTGCCATCAGTGAGTCCCAGGTTAGCTCCTACGAGCAGTACTTC.

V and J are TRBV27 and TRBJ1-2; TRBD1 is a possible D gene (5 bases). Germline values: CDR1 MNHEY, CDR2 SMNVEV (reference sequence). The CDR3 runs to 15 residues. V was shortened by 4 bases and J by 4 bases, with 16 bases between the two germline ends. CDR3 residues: CASSWGGGGAYGYTF. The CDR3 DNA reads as TGTGCCAGCAGTTGGGGTGGGGGGGGAGCCTATGGCTACACCTTC.

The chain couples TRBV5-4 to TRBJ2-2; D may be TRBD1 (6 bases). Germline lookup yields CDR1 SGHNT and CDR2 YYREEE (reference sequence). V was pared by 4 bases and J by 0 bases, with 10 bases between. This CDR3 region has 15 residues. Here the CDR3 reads CASSPDRTNTGELFF. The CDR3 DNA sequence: TGTGCCAGCAGCCCGGACAGAACGAACACCGGGGAGCTGTTTTTT.

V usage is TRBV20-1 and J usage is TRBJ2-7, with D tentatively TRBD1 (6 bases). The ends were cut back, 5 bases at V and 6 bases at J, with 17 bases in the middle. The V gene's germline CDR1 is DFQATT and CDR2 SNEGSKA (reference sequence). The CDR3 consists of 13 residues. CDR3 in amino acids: CSAQPGHNLEQYF. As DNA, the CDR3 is TGCAGTGCTCAACCGGGACATAACCTCGAGCAGTACTTC.

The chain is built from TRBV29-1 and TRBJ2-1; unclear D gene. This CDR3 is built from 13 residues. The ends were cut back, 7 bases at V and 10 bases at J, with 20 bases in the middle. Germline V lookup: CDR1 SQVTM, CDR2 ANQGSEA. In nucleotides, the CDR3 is TGCAGCGCACCCGGACCGGCAAACCGGGAGCAGTTCTTC. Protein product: CSAPGPANREQFF.

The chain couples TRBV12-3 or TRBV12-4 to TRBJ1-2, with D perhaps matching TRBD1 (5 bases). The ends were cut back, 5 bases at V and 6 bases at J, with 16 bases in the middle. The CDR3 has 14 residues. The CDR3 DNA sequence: TGTGCCAGCAGTCGCGGGACGTTCGAGGATGGCTACACCTTC. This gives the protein CASSRGTFEDGYTF.

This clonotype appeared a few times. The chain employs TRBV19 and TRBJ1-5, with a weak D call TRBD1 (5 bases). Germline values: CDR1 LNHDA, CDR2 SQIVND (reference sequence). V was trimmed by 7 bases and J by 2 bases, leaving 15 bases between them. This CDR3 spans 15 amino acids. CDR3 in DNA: TGTGCCAGTACCTGGGGGGGAGGAGGCAATCAGCCCCAGCATTTT. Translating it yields CASTWGGGGNQPQHF.

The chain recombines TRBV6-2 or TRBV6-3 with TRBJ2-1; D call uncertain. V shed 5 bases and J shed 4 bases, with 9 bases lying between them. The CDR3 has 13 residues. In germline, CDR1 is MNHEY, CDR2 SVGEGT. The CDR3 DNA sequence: TGTGCCAGCAGTGTTGTACCTTACAATGAGCAGTTCTTC. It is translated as CASSVVPYNEQFF.

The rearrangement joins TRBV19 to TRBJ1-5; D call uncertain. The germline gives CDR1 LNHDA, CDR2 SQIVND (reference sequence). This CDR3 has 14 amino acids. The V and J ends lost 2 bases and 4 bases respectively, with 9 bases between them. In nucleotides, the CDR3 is TGTGCCAGTAGTATATCACCGACAAATCAGCCCCAGCATTTT. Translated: CASSISPTNQPQHF.

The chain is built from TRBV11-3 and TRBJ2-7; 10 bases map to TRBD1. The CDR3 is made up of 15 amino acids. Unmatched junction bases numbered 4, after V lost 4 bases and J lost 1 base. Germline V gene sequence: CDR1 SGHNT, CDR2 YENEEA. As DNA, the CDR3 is TGTGCCAGCAGCTCGGGACAGGGGCAATCCTACGAGCAGTACTTC. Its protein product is CASSSGQGQSYEQYF.

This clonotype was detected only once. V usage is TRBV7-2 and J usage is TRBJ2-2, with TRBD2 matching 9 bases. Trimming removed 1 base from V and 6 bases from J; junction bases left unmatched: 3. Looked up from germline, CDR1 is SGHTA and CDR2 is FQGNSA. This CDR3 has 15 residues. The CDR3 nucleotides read TGTGCCAGCAGCTTAGAAGGACTAGCGTCCGGGGAGCTGTTTTTT. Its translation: CASSLEGLASGELFF.

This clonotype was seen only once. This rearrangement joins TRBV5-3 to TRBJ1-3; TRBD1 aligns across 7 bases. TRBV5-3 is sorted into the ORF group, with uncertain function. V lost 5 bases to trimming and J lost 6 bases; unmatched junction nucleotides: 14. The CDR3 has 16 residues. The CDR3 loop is CARRYDRESFLNTIYF. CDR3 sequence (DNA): TGTGCCAGAAGATATGACAGGGAGTCATTTCTAAACACCATATATTTT.

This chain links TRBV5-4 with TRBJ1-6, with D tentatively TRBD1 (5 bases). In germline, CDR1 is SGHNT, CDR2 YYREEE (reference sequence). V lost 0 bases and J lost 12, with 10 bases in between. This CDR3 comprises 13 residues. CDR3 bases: TGTGCCAGCAGCTTGGGCGGGGGGAGACCCCTCCACTTT. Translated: CASSLGGGRPLHF.

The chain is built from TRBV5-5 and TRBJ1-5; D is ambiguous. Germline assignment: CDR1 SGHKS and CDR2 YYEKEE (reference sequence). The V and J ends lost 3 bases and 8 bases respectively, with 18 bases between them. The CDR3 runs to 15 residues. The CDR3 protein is CASSSSGHTKEPQHF. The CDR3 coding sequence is TGTGCCAGCAGCTCGTCCGGGCATACTAAGGAGCCCCAGCATTTT.

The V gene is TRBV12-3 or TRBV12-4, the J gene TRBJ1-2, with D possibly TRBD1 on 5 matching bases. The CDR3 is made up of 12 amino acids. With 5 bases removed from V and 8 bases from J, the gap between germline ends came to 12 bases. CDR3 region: CASSPGTRGYTF. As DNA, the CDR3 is TGTGCCAGCAGTCCCGGGACGCGGGGCTACACCTTC.

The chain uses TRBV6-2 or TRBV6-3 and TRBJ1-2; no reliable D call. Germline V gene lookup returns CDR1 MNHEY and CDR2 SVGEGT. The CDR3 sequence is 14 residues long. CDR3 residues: CASARLSGLYGYTF. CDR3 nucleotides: TGTGCTAGCGCAAGATTGAGCGGACTTTATGGCTACACCTTC.

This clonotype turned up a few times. This CDR3 is CASSANRDRGRDGYTF. CDR3 nucleotide sequence: TGTGCCAGTAGTGCGAACCGGGACAGGGGTAGGGATGGCTACACCTTC. The chain joins TRBV19 to TRBJ1-2, with 10 bases matching TRBD1. V was clipped by 5 bases and J by 6 bases; unmatched bases: 12. From germline, CDR1 is LNHDA and CDR2 SQIVND (reference sequence). The CDR3 contains 16 residues. Variable domain in full (rest from reference TRBV19 and TRBJ1-2): DGGITQSPKYLFRKEGQNVTLSCEQNLNHDAMYWYRQDPGQGLRLIYYSQIVNDFQKGDIAEGYSVSREKKESFPLTVTSAQKNPTAFYLCASSANRDRGRDGYTFGSGTRLTVV.